The rows below give T cell receptor beta chains drawn from one sample of a study of vaccination and CD4 T cells after COVID-19. One entry per CDR3 protein, called by TCRdb with MiXCR from the PCR reads. Among about 25,000 distinct CDR3 sequences listed, approximately 50% were seen once. These receptors have no known antigen. The sample consisted of CD4+ T cells from blood, cultured in vitro. These receptors originate from a human donor who had recovered from COVID-19. Both conserved end residues are part of each CDR3. Each record gives: V gene, D gene, J gene, clone size, CDR3 protein, CDR3 DNA. D genes are given only for firm matches. Rows may omit the clone size; those that give it use once, few, many or a size class.

TRBV12-3/TRBV12-4,TRBD1,TRBJ1-5,once,CASGRAAGTGNQPQHF,TGTGCCAGCGGAAGGGCGGCAGGGACAGGCAATCAGCCCCAGCATTTT
TRBV27,TRBD2,TRBJ2-1,few,CASRGEGLAGYNEQFF,TGTGCCAGCAGAGGAGAGGGACTAGCGGGCTACAATGAGCAGTTCTTC
TRBV28,NA,TRBJ1-1,few,CASTPEEGQSSRAFF,TGTGCCAGCACCCCAGAGGAGGGGCAATCCTCTCGGGCTTTCTTT
TRBV7-9,NA,TRBJ1-2,few,CASSPPGSSAEGYTF,TGTGCCAGCAGCCCACCCGGAAGCTCGGCGGAGGGCTACACCTTC
TRBV7-2,NA,TRBJ1-5,few,CASSLGGDPRQPQHF,TGTGCCAGCAGCTTAGGTGGGGACCCCCGTCAGCCCCAGCATTTT
TRBV19,TRBD1,TRBJ1-5,NA,CASSLRTGDQPQHF,TGTGCCAGTAGTCTAAGGACAGGGGACCAGCCCCAGCATTTT
TRBV10-3,NA,TRBJ1-1,NA,CAIRPGENTEAFF,TGTGCCATCAGACCAGGCGAAAACACTGAAGCTTTCTTT
TRBV20-1,NA,TRBJ2-3,once,CSARVRGYTSTDTQYF,TGCAGTGCTAGAGTCCGGGGGTATACCAGCACAGATACGCAGTATTTT
TRBV5-1,NA,TRBJ2-3,NA,CASSLGLNTDTQYF,TGCGCCAGCAGCTTAGGGCTGAACACAGATACGCAGTATTTT
TRBV20-1,TRBD2,TRBJ2-3,few,CSARKGLAGPDTQYF,TGCAGTGCTAGAAAGGGACTAGCGGGACCAGATACGCAGTATTTT
TRBV15,NA,TRBJ1-3,NA,CATSTYRGNTIYF,TGTGCCACCAGCACCTACAGGGGAAACACCATATATTTT
TRBV6-4,TRBD2,TRBJ2-2,NA,CASSVTSGRSTGELFF,TGTGCCAGCAGTGTCACTAGCGGGAGGAGCACCGGGGAGCTGTTTTTT
TRBV7-2,TRBD2,TRBJ2-1,NA,CASSLGVSGGTSSYNEQFF,TGTGCCAGCAGCTTAGGAGTTAGCGGGGGGACCAGCTCCTACAATGAGCAGTTCTTC
TRBV5-4,NA,TRBJ2-3,NA,CASSRFGGDTQYF,TGTGCCAGCAGCCGGTTTGGAGGAGATACGCAGTATTTT
TRBV19,TRBD1,TRBJ1-2,NA,CASSIGVGGDYGYTF,TGTGCCAGTAGTATAGGGGTAGGGGGCGACTATGGCTACACCTTC
TRBV19,TRBD1,TRBJ1-1,few,CASSPAGTGSTEAFF,TGTGCCAGTAGTCCCGCCGGGACAGGAAGCACTGAAGCTTTCTTT
TRBV2,NA,TRBJ1-5,NA,CASSVGTLHQPQHF,TGTGCCAGCAGTGTCGGAACCCTCCATCAGCCCCAGCATTTT
TRBV6-4,NA,TRBJ2-7,NA,CASSVSPSREQYF,TGTGCCAGCAGTGTGTCCCCCTCACGCGAGCAGTACTTC
TRBV11-3,TRBD2,TRBJ2-5,few,CASSGGTNQETQYF,TGTGCCAGCTCGGGGGGAACGAACCAAGAGACCCAGTACTTC
TRBV20-1,NA,TRBJ2-1,NA,CSASSPSASNYNEQFF,TGCAGTGCTAGCTCTCCTAGCGCGTCCAACTACAATGAGCAGTTCTTC
TRBV14,TRBD1,TRBJ2-7,NA,CASSHDRGSSYEQYF,TGTGCCAGCAGCCACGACAGGGGTAGTTCCTACGAGCAGTACTTC
TRBV19,NA,TRBJ2-5,few,CASSPQGGQETQYF,TGTGCCAGTAGTCCCCAAGGCGGTCAAGAGACCCAGTACTTC
TRBV7-2,NA,TRBJ2-1,NA,CASSLVIANEQFF,TGTGCCAGCAGCTTAGTTATCGCCAATGAGCAGTTCTTC
TRBV7-9,TRBD2,TRBJ2-3,NA,CASSQRTSGSTDTQYF,TGTGCCAGCAGCCAGCGTACTAGCGGGAGCACAGATACGCAGTATTTT
TRBV6-2/TRBV6-3,NA,TRBJ2-5,NA,CASSLAGAPQETQYF,TGTGCCAGCAGTTTGGCAGGGGCACCTCAAGAGACCCAGTACTTC
TRBV10-3,NA,TRBJ2-3,NA,CASSGWAGSTDTQYF,TGTGCCAGCAGTGGGTGGGCGGGAAGCACAGATACGCAGTATTTT
TRBV19,TRBD2,TRBJ2-3,few,CASRAYGLAVLTDTQYF,TGTGCCAGTAGGGCTTATGGACTAGCGGTGCTCACAGATACGCAGTATTTT
TRBV28,NA,TRBJ2-4,few,CASSFRQIAKNIQYF,TGTGCCAGCAGTTTCCGGCAGATAGCCAAAAACATTCAGTACTTC
TRBV9,NA,TRBJ1-6,NA,CASTGTGGSTLHF,TGTGCCAGCACCGGGACCGGCGGATCAACCCTCCACTTT
TRBV6-2/TRBV6-3,NA,TRBJ2-7,NA,CASSQTYEQYF,TGTGCCAGCAGTCAGACTTACGAGCAGTACTTC
TRBV5-6,NA,TRBJ1-1,NA,CASSRGLGEAFF,TGTGCCAGCAGCCGGGGGCTTGGTGAAGCTTTCTTT
TRBV24-1,TRBD1,TRBJ2-3,NA,CATSGGGRTQYF,TGTGCCACCAGTGGAGGGGGCCGAACGCAGTATTTT
TRBV30,NA,TRBJ1-1,once,CAWAQSNTEAFF,TGTGCCTGGGCACAGAGTAACACTGAAGCTTTCTTT